One sample yielded the 15 T cell receptor beta chains listed below, sequenced in a study of blood T cell repertoires in COVID-19. The protocol was immunoSEQ multiplex PCR, while the TCRdb copy is restricted to in-frame clones and leaves out a portion. The sample contains about 250,000 clones, 70% to 85% of which appear only once. Sequencing used peripheral blood. These TCRs come from a man older than 75 with acute or convalescent COVID-19.

V is TRBV19 and J is TRBJ1-3; D is unclear. The V end lost 1 base, the J end lost 3 bases, and 16 bases lay between the germline ends. Looked up from germline, CDR1 is LNHDA and CDR2 is SQIVND (reference sequence). This CDR3 spans 17 amino acids. The CDR3 here is CASSIGGGPARGNTIYF. DNA of the CDR3: TGTGCCAGTAGTATAGGAGGAGGACCGGCCCGTGGAAACACCATATATTTT.

The CDR3 protein is CASSRHRGLRACDEQYF. The CDR3 region has the DNA TGTGCCAGCAGCCGCCACCGCGGACTAAGGGCTTGTGACGAGCAGTACTTC. The chain is built from TRBV5-7 and TRBJ2-7; D possibly corresponds to TRBD2 (6 bases). Being an ORF, TRBV5-7 has a function that is uncertain. V dropped 4 bases and J dropped 5 bases, with 25 bases sitting between them. The CDR3 runs 17 residues.

V is TRBV24-1 and J is TRBJ2-1; TRBD1 matches at 10 bases. Germline CDR1 reads KGHDR; CDR2 reads SFDVKD. This CDR3 is built from 13 residues. Germline trimming cut 10 bases from V and 4 bases from J; bases unmatched to any gene: 3. CDR3 residues: CATRQGAYNEQFF. The CDR3 DNA follows: TGTGCCACGAGACAGGGGGCGTACAATGAGCAGTTCTTC.

This clone was recorded only once. The chain joins TRBV4-1 to TRBJ2-6; perhaps TRBD2 as D (5 bases). This CDR3 is 16 amino acids long. CDR1 MGHRA and CDR2 YSYEKL come from the germline V gene. V lost 1 base and J 4 bases, leaving 11 bases between the germline ends. CDR3 region: CASSQGEGAGANVLTF. For the CDR3, the DNA is TGCGCCAGCAGCCAAGGCGAGGGAGCGGGGGCCAACGTCCTGACTTTC.

The V and J genes are TRBV11-2 and TRBJ2-7, with 7 bases that match TRBD1. Germline loops: CDR1 SGHAT, CDR2 FQNNGV. CDR3 length equals 17 residues. Germline trimming cut 7 bases from V and 3 bases from J; bases unmatched to any gene: 18. The CDR3 protein is CASIQEGGLAINYEQYF. The CDR3 DNA sequence: TGTGCCAGCATTCAAGAAGGGGGCCTAGCCATCAACTACGAGCAGTACTTC. The variable domain in full, completed from reference TRBV11-2 and TRBJ2-7, reads EAGVAQSPRYKIIEKRQSVAFWCNPISGHATLYWYQQILGQGPKLLIQFQNNGVVDDSQLPKDRFSAERLKGVDSTLKIQPAKLEDSAVYLCASIQEGGLAINYEQYFGPGTRLTVT.

This chain links TRBV11-3 with TRBJ1-5, with 7 bases aligning to TRBD1. Losses at the gene ends were 1 base for V and 9 bases for J; bases not matched to a gene: 9. Germline V gene data show CDR1 as SGHNT and CDR2 as YENEEA. CDR3 length: 15 amino acids. DNA of the CDR3: TGTGCCAGCAGCTTAGGGTCTAGGGGGCGGGTGCCCCAGCATTTT. This sequence encodes CASSLGSRGRVPQHF. Supplemented by reference TRBV11-3 and TRBJ1-5, the full variable domain reads EAGVVQSPRYKIIEKKQPVAFWCNPISGHNTLYWYLQNLGQGPELLIRYENEEAVDDSQLPKDRFSAERLKGVDSTLKIQPAELGDSAVYLCASSLGSRGRVPQHFGDGTRLSIL.

This sequence joins TRBV4-2 and TRBJ2-7; TRBD1 might be the D (6 bases). Germline V lookup: CDR1 LGHNA, CDR2 YNFKEQ. The CDR3 totals 15 residues. The V gene lost 1 base and the J gene lost 5 bases, with 15 bases spanning the gap. The CDR3 bases are TGTGCCAGCAGCCAAGCCCAGGGGCCTATAGACGAGCAGTACTTC. Protein product: CASSQAQGPIDEQYF.

The chain links TRBV19 to TRBJ1-5; 8 bases line up with TRBD1. Germline assignment: CDR1 LNHDA and CDR2 SQIVND (reference sequence). The CDR3 is made up of 15 amino acids. V was clipped by 4 bases and J by 0 bases; unmatched bases: 2. As DNA, the CDR3 is TGTGCCAGTAGTAGGGGACAGGATAGCAATCAGCCCCAGCATTTT. It encodes CASSRGQDSNQPQHF.

This chain uses TRBV2 with TRBJ1-6; a weak D match, TRBD1 (6 bases). The CDR3 has 15 amino acids. The germline V gene has CDR1 SNHLY and CDR2 FYNNEI. V dropped 3 bases and J dropped 4 bases, with 10 bases sitting between them. The CDR3, as DNA: TGTGCCAGCAGTGAGCGAAGGGGGTATAATTCACCCCTCCACTTT. Amino acid sequence: CASSERRGYNSPLHF. Full variable domain (rest looked up from reference TRBV2 and TRBJ1-6): EPEVTQTPSHQVTQMGQEVILRCVPISNHLYFYWYRQILGQKVEFLVSFYNNEISEKSEIFDDQFSVERPDGSNFTLKIRSTKLEDSAMYFCASSERRGYNSPLHFGNGTRLTVT.

CDR3 sequence reads: CASSRGQALGYTF. CDR3 sequence (DNA): TGTGCCAGCAGCCGGGGACAGGCGCTTGGCTACACCTTC. The chain combines TRBV12-3 or TRBV12-4 with TRBJ1-2; the match to TRBD1 covers 8 bases. The CDR3 loop spans 13 amino acids. The ends lost 6 bases at V and 7 bases at J; junction bases unmatched: 7.

The gene calls are TRBV5-1 and TRBJ2-2; 10 positions match TRBD2. The CDR3 loop spans 18 amino acids. The germline V gene has CDR1 SGHRS and CDR2 YFSETQ. V was pared by 3 bases and J by 6 bases, with 14 bases of the junction left unmatched. Written as DNA, the CDR3 is TGCGCCAGCAGCTACGAAGGCCGGACTAGCGGTATATCCGGGGAGCTGTTTTTT. This gives the protein CASSYEGRTSGISGELFF.

The chain combines TRBV27 with TRBJ2-7, with D possibly TRBD2 on 7 matching bases. In germline, CDR1 is MNHEY, CDR2 SMNVEV (reference sequence). This CDR3 region has 13 residues. Trimming stripped 4 bases from V and 3 bases from J, with 10 bases between. DNA for the CDR3: TGTGCCAGCAGTTGGGAGGGGGGCTACGAGCAGTACTTC. As protein: CASSWEGGYEQYF.

This chain uses TRBV11-1 with TRBJ2-1, with 7 bases lining up with TRBD2. The V and J ends lost 0 bases and 5 bases, in that order; junction bases with no gene match: 1. Germline CDR1 SGHAT, CDR2 FQDESV (reference sequence). The CDR3 is made up of 14 amino acids. DNA for the CDR3: TGTGCCAGCAGCTTAGCGGGGGGGAACAATGAGCAGTTCTTC. It yields the protein CASSLAGGNNEQFF.

The rearrangement uses TRBV4-1 and TRBJ2-4; 11 positions match TRBD2. This CDR3 is built from 19 residues. J was trimmed by 0 bases and V by 0 bases; bases with no gene match: 7. CDR1 is MGHRA and CDR2 is YSYEKL in the germline V gene. The CDR3 region is CASSQEISGRAVAKNIQYF. The CDR3 DNA reads TGCGCCAGCAGCCAAGAGATTAGCGGGAGGGCCGTAGCCAAAAACATTCAGTACTTC.

J is TRBJ2-6 and V is TRBV9; no definite D call. V lost 0 bases and J lost 0, with 4 bases in between. This CDR3 is built from 15 residues. Germline values: CDR1 SGDLS, CDR2 YYNGEE. DNA for the CDR3: TGTGCCAGCAGCGTAGTCAGCTCTGGGGCCAACGTCCTGACTTTC. Translated: CASSVVSSGANVLTF.